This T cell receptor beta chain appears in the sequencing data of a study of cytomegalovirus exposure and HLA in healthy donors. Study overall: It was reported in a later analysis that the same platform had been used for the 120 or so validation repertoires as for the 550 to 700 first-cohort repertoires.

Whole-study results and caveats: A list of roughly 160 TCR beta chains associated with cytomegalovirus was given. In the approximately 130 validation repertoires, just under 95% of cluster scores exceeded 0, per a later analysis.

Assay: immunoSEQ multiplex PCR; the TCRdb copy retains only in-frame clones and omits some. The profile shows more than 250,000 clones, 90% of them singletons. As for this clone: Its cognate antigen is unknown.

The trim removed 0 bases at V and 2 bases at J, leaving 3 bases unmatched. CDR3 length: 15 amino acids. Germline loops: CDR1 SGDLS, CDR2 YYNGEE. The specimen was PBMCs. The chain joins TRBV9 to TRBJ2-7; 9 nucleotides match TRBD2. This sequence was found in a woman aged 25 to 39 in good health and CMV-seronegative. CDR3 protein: CASSVGGRAAYEQYF. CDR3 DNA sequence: TGTGCCAGCAGCGTAGGCGGGAGGGCTGCCTACGAGCAGTACTTC.